This TCR beta chain appears in the sequencing data of a study of shared clonotypes between healthy human individuals. At least ten counts were recorded for this clone. Other DNA sequences in this sample translate to the same CDR3. Some clones are missing from TCRdb's copy, which holds only in-frame ones; the method was immunoSEQ multiplex PCR. The sample records around 1.1 million clones, approximately 75% being singletons. The germline CDR1 and CDR2 sequences are GTSNPN and SVGIG (reference sequence). CDR3 length equals 13 residues. The V end was cut by 1 base, the J end by 1 base, with 7 bases between. In the CD4+ fraction, cells were divided into CD45RA+ naive and CD45RA-negative memory subsets.

The rearrangement joins TRBV30 to TRBJ1-1, with no clear D. The sample taken for sequencing was memory CD4+ T cells from PBMCs. Subset indicated: CD45RA-negative fraction. The receptor was derived from a man between 18 and 29 years old in good health. Some clones in this sample may be carry-over from other donors' samples. The CDR3 loop is CAWSGSRNTEAFF. The CDR3 DNA sequence: TGTGCCTGGAGTGGCTCAAGGAACACTGAAGCTTTCTTT.